This entry is about one T cell receptor (beta chain). The CDR3 spans 14 residues. Germline V gene data show CDR1 as SGHRS and CDR2 as YFSETQ. Template switching was used to attach UMIs, which incorporated a 6-nucleotide sample barcode. Following a re-call of the 5' RACE reads, TCRdb has one entry per CDR3 protein and lacks DNA. The sample's table shows 90,000 to 110,000 distinct CDR3 sequences. This entry comes from a study of monozygotic twins with inflammatory bowel disease. The clonotype was recovered from a human donor with ulcerative colitis or Crohn's disease, or a healthy co-twin of an affected twin (not recorded which). Source material: blood. This chain uses TRBV5-1 with TRBJ1-4. CDR3 sequence reads: CASSQLGTNEKLFF.